A selection of T cell receptor beta chains follows, all from one sample in a study of shared clonotypes between healthy human individuals. Sequenced by immunoSEQ multiplex PCR; TCRdb stores in-frame clones only, minus some. The repertoire has about 480,000 clones, around 79% of them found once; the top ten carry around 12%. The material sequenced was PBMCs. The origin of the receptors is a woman in her 40s in good health. Some clones in this sample may be carry-over from other donors' samples. Both conserved end residues are part of each CDR3. A D gene is named only where the DNA matches it firmly. Clone size, where shown, is once, few, many, or a class for clones that have expanded.

clone size	J gene	V gene	D gene	CDR3 protein	CDR3 DNA
many	TRBJ2-1	TRBV7-7	.	CASSPQTTRLGGEQFF	TGTGCTAGCAGCCCCCAGACTACCCGCCTTGGGGGGGAGCAGTTCTTC
once	TRBJ1-3	TRBV7-9	.	CASSSGRGIDGNTIYF	TGTGCCAGCAGCTCAGGCAGGGGAATCGATGGAAACACCATATATTTT
once	TRBJ2-7	TRBV29-1	TRBD1	CSVVTGGYEQYF	TGCAGCGTTGTGACAGGGGGCTACGAGCAGTACTTC
.	TRBJ2-1	TRBV5-1	TRBD1	CASSSRTGGNNEQFF	TGCGCCAGCAGCTCCCGGACAGGGGGCAACAATGAGCAGTTCTTC
once	TRBJ1-4	TRBV27	TRBD1	CASRTGLTNEKLFF	TGTGCCAGCAGGACAGGGTTAACTAATGAAAAACTGTTTTTT
once	TRBJ2-7	TRBV30	.	CAWSSFAQSREQYF	TGTGCCTGGAGCTCATTCGCCCAGTCTCGGGAGCAGTACTTC
.	TRBJ1-1	TRBV19	.	CASSTAGNTEAFF	TGTGCCAGTAGTACGGCAGGGAACACTGAAGCTTTCTTT
many	TRBJ2-5	TRBV7-2	.	CASSFAGEETQYF	TGTGCCAGCAGCTTTGCAGGGGAAGAGACCCAGTACTTC
.	TRBJ1-2	TRBV19	.	CASSGGDLIRSDGYTF	TGTGCCAGTAGTGGGGGAGATCTTATTAGGTCGGATGGCTACACCTTC
.	TRBJ2-4	TRBV28	.	CASSLASGSLAKNIQYF	TGTGCCAGCAGTTTAGCGAGCGGCAGCCTAGCCAAAAACATTCAGTACTTC
.	TRBJ2-7	TRBV11-2	TRBD1	CASSLGTGNSYEQYF	TGTGCCAGCAGCCTCGGGACAGGGAATTCCTACGAGCAGTACTTC
.	TRBJ2-7	TRBV27	TRBD2	CASSLSLAVISYEQYF	TGTGCCAGCAGTTTATCACTAGCGGTAATTTCCTACGAGCAGTACTTC
once	TRBJ2-1	TRBV10-3	.	CAISERQGIHNEQFF	TGTGCCATCAGTGAACGGCAGGGTATACACAATGAGCAGTTCTTC
.	TRBJ1-3	TRBV2	.	CASSEEAGNTIYF	TGTGCCAGCAGTGAAGAAGCTGGAAACACCATATATTTT
.	TRBJ1-2	TRBV6-5	.	CASTSGYGYTF	TGTGCCAGCACCTCGGGCTATGGCTACACCTTC
.	TRBJ2-1	TRBV29-1	TRBD2	CSVVAGGLGEQFF	TGCAGCGTTGTAGCGGGAGGGCTTGGTGAGCAGTTCTTC
.	TRBJ2-1	TRBV7-2	.	CASSGRQSSYNEQFF	TGTGCCAGCAGCGGTAGGCAGAGCTCCTACAATGAGCAGTTCTTC
.	TRBJ2-5	TRBV29-1	.	CSVVQAQETQYF	TGCAGCGTTGTACAGGCCCAAGAGACCCAGTACTTC
.	TRBJ1-1	TRBV20-1	.	CSAESVGEAFF	TGCAGTGCTGAATCAGTGGGGGAAGCTTTCTTT
.	TRBJ1-1	TRBV11-2	.	CASSLWGPEAFF	TGTGCCAGCAGCTTATGGGGCCCGGAAGCTTTCTTT
.	TRBJ2-7	TRBV27	.	CASRTDWRNYEQYF	TGTGCCAGCAGAACCGACTGGCGGAACTACGAGCAGTACTTC
.	TRBJ2-1	TRBV28	TRBD1	CASRTGVNEQFF	TGTGCCAGCAGGACAGGGGTTAATGAGCAGTTCTTC
.	TRBJ1-5	TRBV2	TRBD1	CASKTDRGLQPQHF	TGTGCCAGCAAAACCGACAGGGGGCTTCAGCCCCAGCATTTT
.	TRBJ1-5	TRBV19	.	CASSPSREVPPQHF	TGTGCCAGTAGTCCCAGCAGGGAGGTCCCGCCCCAGCATTTT
.	TRBJ1-3	TRBV18	TRBD1	CASSPLSGQGSGNTIYF	TGTGCCAGCTCACCCTTATCGGGACAGGGCTCTGGAAACACCATATATTTT
once	TRBJ2-5	TRBV5-1	.	CASSPIPRTGQETQYF	TGCGCCAGCAGCCCGATCCCCCGGACCGGCCAAGAGACCCAGTACTTC
few	TRBJ2-1	TRBV5-1	.	CASSETGTPGNEQFF	TGCGCCAGCAGCGAAACCGGGACTCCCGGCAATGAGCAGTTCTTC
.	TRBJ1-5	TRBV19	TRBD1	CASSPRGRQGGYQPQHF	TGTGCCAGTAGCCCGAGGGGGCGACAGGGGGGGTATCAGCCCCAGCATTTT
.	TRBJ1-6	TRBV9	.	CASSVGSSPLHF	TGTGCCAGCAGCGTAGGAAGTTCACCCCTCCACTTT
.	TRBJ1-4	TRBV19	.	CASSKTVSNEKLFF	TGTGCCAGTAGTAAGACAGTGTCTAATGAAAAACTGTTTTTT
.	TRBJ2-7	TRBV5-4	TRBD2	CASSWGRTSSNEQYF	TGTGCCAGCAGCTGGGGCCGGACTAGCTCCAACGAGCAGTACTTC
.	TRBJ2-6	TRBV7-2	.	CASSPAGVSGANVLTF	TGTGCCAGCAGCCCTGCAGGGGTCTCTGGGGCCAACGTCCTGACTTTC
.	TRBJ2-3	TRBV7-2	.	CASSLRFQDYYTSTDTQYF	TGTGCCAGCAGCTTAAGGTTTCAGGATTATTATACGAGCACAGATACGCAGTATTTT
.	TRBJ2-2	TRBV7-3	.	CASSPKETGELFF	TGTGCCAGCAGCCCCAAGGAAACCGGGGAGCTGTTTTTT
.	TRBJ2-1	TRBV7-2	TRBD2	CASSLRTSAAEQFF	TGTGCCAGCAGCTTAAGGACTAGCGCAGCTGAGCAGTTCTTC
.	TRBJ2-5	TRBV6-5	TRBD2	CASSYSGSGEETQYF	TGTGCCAGCAGTTACTCGGGTAGCGGGGAAGAGACCCAGTACTTC
.	TRBJ2-3	TRBV7-3	TRBD2	CASSRGLAGAPHGTDTQYF	TGTGCCAGCAGCCGAGGGCTAGCGGGTGCACCACACGGCACCGATACGCAGTATTTT
.	TRBJ1-5	TRBV5-1	.	CASRIFPDSNQPQHF	TGCGCCAGCAGAATTTTCCCCGATAGCAATCAGCCTCAGCATTTT
once	TRBJ2-3	TRBV7-2	TRBD1	CASSLPGQGKADTQYF	TGTGCCAGCAGTCTCCCGGGACAGGGTAAAGCAGATACGCAGTATTTT
.	TRBJ1-1	TRBV4-3	TRBD1	CASSQETGAEAFF	TGCGCCAGCAGCCAGGAAACAGGGGCTGAAGCTTTCTTT
.	TRBJ1-3	TRBV30	.	CAWSPGLANTIYF	TGTGCCTGGAGTCCAGGTTTGGCAAACACCATATATTTT
.	TRBJ1-5	TRBV28	.	CASSPLLGPQHF	TGTGCCAGCAGTCCGCTTCTGGGGCCCCAGCATTTT
.	TRBJ2-7	TRBV5-6	.	CASSLDRSHEQYF	TGTGCCAGCAGCTTGGACCGGTCCCACGAGCAGTACTTC
.	TRBJ1-5	TRBV2	TRBD1	CASTYGTGDNQPQHF	TGTGCCAGCACTTACGGGACAGGGGACAATCAGCCCCAGCATTTT
.	TRBJ2-7	TRBV4-1	.	CASSQVSAEPYEQYF	TGCGCCAGCAGCCAAGTCTCAGCGGAACCCTACGAGCAGTACTTC
.	TRBJ1-2	TRBV27	TRBD1	CASSPPGTGLDGYTF	TGTGCCAGCAGTCCCCCCGGGACAGGGTTAGATGGCTACACCTTC
medium-sized	TRBJ1-5	TRBV28	TRBD1	CASSSRTGGIQPQHF	TGTGCCAGCAGTTCTCGGACAGGGGGCATTCAGCCCCAGCATTTT
few	TRBJ2-3	TRBV10-3	TRBD2	CAIESGRGGTDTQYF	TGTGCCATCGAAAGCGGGAGGGGGGGCACAGATACGCAGTATTTT
.	TRBJ2-7	TRBV27	TRBD1	CASSSSGTGGFHYEQYF	TGTGCCAGCAGTTCCTCCGGGACAGGGGGCTTTCACTACGAGCAGTACTTC
once	TRBJ2-7	TRBV5-1	.	CASSYRLGDRDYEQYF	TGCGCCAGCAGCTATCGACTAGGGGACAGAGACTACGAGCAGTACTTC